This T cell receptor (beta chain) was found in a study of neurological immune-mediated disorders. Study-wide points: Among 34 multiple sclerosis patients, phylogenetic grouping put the repertoires of 18 into a single related-CDR3 cluster, a possible signature. Multiple sclerosis, the disease with the least TCR clonal expansion, fell below healthy controls, whereas HTLV-1-associated myelopathy showed the most.

This clonotype appeared many times. The antigen remains undetermined. The unsorted libraries originated from 2 million PBMCs kept at -80 C. TCRdb reanalysed the 5' RACE reads using MiXCR and keeps one entry per CDR3 protein. The repertoire has 87,000 or so distinct CDR3 sequences, 3% to 4% of them found once; the top ten carry under 3.5%. Sequencing was performed on PBMCs. This TCR came from a woman aged 50 to 60 with multiple sclerosis.

CDR3 amino acids: CASSPEDRSEAFF. In DNA, the CDR3 is TGTGCCAGCTCACCAGAGGACCGCTCTGAAGCTTTCTTT. The chain employs TRBV18 and TRBJ1-1; D gene unclear. With 2 bases removed from V and 6 bases from J, the gap between germline ends came to 10 bases. This CDR3 comprises 13 residues. Germline assignment: CDR1 KGHSH and CDR2 LQKENI.